This T cell receptor (beta chain) was sequenced in a study of OX40 agonist ivuxolimab in advanced cancers. Turning to the study itself: Intravenous ivuxolimab at 0.01 to 10 mg/kg was given to patients every 2 weeks. Three dose-escalation patients had partial responses: one with hepatocellular carcinoma and two with cutaneous melanoma. General study points: In general, CD8+ T cells held more expanded clones than CD4+ did, on average.

This CDR3 is 18 amino acids long. J gave up 3 bases and V 1 base, and 13 bases lay outside the gene matches. Germline values: CDR1 SEHNR, CDR2 FQNEAQ (reference sequence). This clone has more than one count but fewer than ten. The antigen remains undetermined. Method: immunoSEQ multiplex PCR; TCRdb's copy keeps in-frame clones and lacks some. The table records 16,000 or so clones, 60% to 85% of them present only once. The chain links TRBV7-9 to TRBJ2-7, with TRBD1 matching over 9 bases. The receptor's source is an adult with an advanced solid tumor such as melanoma, head and neck, liver or kidney cancer. Here the sequenced sample was CD4+ or CD8+ T cells sorted from blood, taken in a trial of the OX40 agonist ivuxolimab. CDR3 in DNA: TGTGCCAGCAGCTTAGTAGACGCCGGACAGGGGACGGGCTACGAGCAGTACTTC. Translating it yields CASSLVDAGQGTGYEQYF.